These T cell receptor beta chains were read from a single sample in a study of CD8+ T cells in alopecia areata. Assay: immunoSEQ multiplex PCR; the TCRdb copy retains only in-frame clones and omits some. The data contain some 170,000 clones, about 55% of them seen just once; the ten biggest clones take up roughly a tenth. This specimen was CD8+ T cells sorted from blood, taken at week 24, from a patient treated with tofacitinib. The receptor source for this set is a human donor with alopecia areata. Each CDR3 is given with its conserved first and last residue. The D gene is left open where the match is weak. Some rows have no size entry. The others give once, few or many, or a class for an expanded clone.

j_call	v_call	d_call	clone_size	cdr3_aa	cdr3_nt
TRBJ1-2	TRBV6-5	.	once	CASSYADSYGYTF	TGTGCCAGCAGTTACGCGGACAGCTATGGCTACACCTTC
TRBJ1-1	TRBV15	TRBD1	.	CATSGDRAMNTEAFF	TGTGCCACCAGCGGCGACAGGGCCATGAACACTGAAGCTTTCTTT
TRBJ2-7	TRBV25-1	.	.	CASSEIYEQYF	TGTGCCAGCAGTGAAATTTACGAGCAGTACTTC
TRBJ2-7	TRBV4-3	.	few	CASSRVLGAGTYEQYF	TGCGCCAGCAGCCGAGTCCTTGGGGCAGGGACCTACGAGCAGTACTTC
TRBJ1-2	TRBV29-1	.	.	CSVENIGDGAGYGYTF	TGCAGCGTTGAAAACATTGGGGACGGCGCCGGATATGGCTACACCTTC
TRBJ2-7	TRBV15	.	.	CATSRDRRVRDEQYF	TGTGCCACCAGCAGAGATCGCAGGGTCCGAGACGAGCAGTACTTC
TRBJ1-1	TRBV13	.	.	CASSPGTGYEAFF	TGTGCCAGCAGCCCTGGGACGGGCTATGAAGCTTTCTTT
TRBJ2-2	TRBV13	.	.	CASSLGIQGNTGELFF	TGTGCCAGCAGCTTAGGTATCCAGGGCAACACCGGGGAGCTGTTTTTT
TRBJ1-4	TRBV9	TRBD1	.	CASSVGQGGEKLFF	TGTGCCAGCAGCGTAGGACAGGGTGGTGAAAAACTGTTTTTT
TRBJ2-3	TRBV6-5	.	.	CASSRTRTDTQYF	TGTGCCAGCTCCCGGACCCGCACAGATACGCAGTATTTT
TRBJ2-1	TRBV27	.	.	CASSLILHNEQFF	TGTGCCAGCAGTTTAATACTCCACAATGAGCAGTTCTTC
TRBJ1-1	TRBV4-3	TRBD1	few	CASSQERTGPNTEAFF	TGCGCCAGCAGCCAAGAGAGGACAGGTCCGAACACTGAAGCTTTCTTT
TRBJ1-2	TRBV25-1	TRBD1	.	CASSGGGGIGYTF	TGTGCCAGCAGTGGAGGAGGGGGCATTGGCTACACCTTC
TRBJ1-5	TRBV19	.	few	CASSPGGVQPQHF	TGTGCCAGTAGCCCGGGAGGGGTTCAGCCCCAGCATTTT
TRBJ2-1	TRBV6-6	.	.	CASSQSSGPYNEQFF	TGTGCCAGCAGCCAATCCTCGGGACCCTACAATGAGCAGTTCTTC
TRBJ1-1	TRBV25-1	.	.	CASSAGVGTNTEAFF	TGTGCCAGCAGCGCCGGGGTCGGGACGAACACTGAAGCTTTCTTT
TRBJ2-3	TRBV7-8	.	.	CASSLEAKDTQYF	TGTGCCAGCAGCTTAGAGGCAAAAGATACGCAGTATTTT
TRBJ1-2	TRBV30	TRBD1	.	CAWTGQDYGYTF	TGTGCCTGGACGGGACAGGACTATGGCTACACCTTC
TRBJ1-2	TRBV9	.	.	CASSADGPRGYTF	TGTGCCAGCAGCGCCGACGGGCCGCGGGGCTACACCTTC
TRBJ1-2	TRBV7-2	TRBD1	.	CASGLPGTGDISYYGYTF	TGTGCCAGCGGCCTCCCCGGGACAGGAGACATATCTTACTATGGCTACACCTTC
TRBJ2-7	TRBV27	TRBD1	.	CASGSQGRGGPSYEQYF	TGTGCCAGCGGATCCCAAGGTAGAGGGGGCCCTTCCTACGAGCAGTACTTC
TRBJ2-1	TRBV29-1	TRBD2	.	CSLTGGSYNEQFF	TGCAGCTTGACGGGGGGCTCCTACAATGAGCAGTTCTTC
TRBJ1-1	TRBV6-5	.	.	CASSYGGQGAFF	TGTGCCAGCAGTTACGGAGGGCAGGGTGCTTTCTTT
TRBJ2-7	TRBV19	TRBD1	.	CASSPGTGGSYEQYF	TGTGCCAGTAGTCCCGGGACAGGGGGATCCTACGAGCAGTACTTC
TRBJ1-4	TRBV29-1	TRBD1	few	CSVHLTGGDEKLFF	TGCAGCGTACATTTGACAGGGGGGGACGAAAAACTGTTTTTT
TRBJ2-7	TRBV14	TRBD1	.	CASTWDRTYEQYF	TGTGCCAGCACCTGGGACAGAACCTACGAGCAGTACTTC
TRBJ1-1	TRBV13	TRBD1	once	CASSSGTGITEAFF	TGTGCCAGCAGCTCCGGGACAGGAATCACTGAAGCTTTCTTT
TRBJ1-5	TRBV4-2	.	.	CASSQDLDSNQPQHF	TGTGCCAGCAGCCAAGATCTGGATAGCAATCAGCCCCAGCATTTT
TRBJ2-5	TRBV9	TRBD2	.	CASSAWSGRGAQETQYF	TGTGCCAGCAGCGCCTGGAGCGGGCGGGGGGCCCAAGAGACCCAGTACTTC
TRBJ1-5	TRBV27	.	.	CASSSGTGVGESQHF	TGTGCCAGCAGTTCTGGGACCGGGGTGGGCGAGTCCCAGCATTTT
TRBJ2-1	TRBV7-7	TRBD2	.	CASSATSGGAGEQFF	TGTGCCAGCAGCGCCACTAGCGGGGGGGCCGGCGAGCAGTTCTTC
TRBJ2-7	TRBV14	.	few	CASSQSPYEQYF	TGTGCCAGCAGCCAATCCCCCTACGAGCAGTACTTC
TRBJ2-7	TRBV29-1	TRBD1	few	CSVDGTGNYEQYF	TGCAGCGTTGACGGGACAGGGAATTACGAGCAGTACTTC
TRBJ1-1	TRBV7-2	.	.	CASSLGWTGGTEAFF	TGTGCCAGCAGCCTAGGGTGGACCGGCGGGACTGAAGCTTTCTTT
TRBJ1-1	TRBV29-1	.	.	CSVDTMNTEAFF	TGCAGCGTTGACACGATGAACACTGAAGCTTTCTTT
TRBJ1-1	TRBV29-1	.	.	CSVRDGRNTEAFF	TGCAGCGTAAGGGACGGGAGGAACACTGAAGCTTTCTTT
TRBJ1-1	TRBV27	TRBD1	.	CASSLEVRGLGTEAFF	TGTGCCAGCAGTTTGGAGGTTAGGGGGCTGGGTACTGAAGCTTTCTTT
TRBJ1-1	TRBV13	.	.	CASSLGLTGAEAFF	TGTGCCAGCAGCTTAGGCCTGACGGGGGCTGAAGCTTTCTTT
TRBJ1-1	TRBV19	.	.	CASSIRGRGLEDTEAFF	TGTGCCAGTAGTATCCGAGGTAGGGGATTGGAAGACACTGAAGCTTTCTTT
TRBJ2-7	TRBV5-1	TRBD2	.	CASSLEASGGVAYEQYF	TGCGCCAGCAGCTTGGAGGCAAGCGGGGGAGTAGCCTACGAGCAGTACTTC
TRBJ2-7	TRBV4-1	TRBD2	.	CASAFIAGGGEQYF	TGCGCCAGCGCCTTTATAGCGGGGGGCGGCGAGCAGTACTTC
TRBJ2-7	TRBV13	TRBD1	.	CASSSLRDRLDEQYF	TGTGCCAGCAGCTCCCTCCGGGACAGGCTGGACGAGCAGTACTTC
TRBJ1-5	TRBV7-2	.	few	CASSLRGNSNQPQHF	TGTGCCAGCAGCTTAAGAGGTAATAGCAATCAGCCCCAGCATTTT
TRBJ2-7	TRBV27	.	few	CASSLEWGTSYEQYF	TGTGCCAGCAGTTTAGAGTGGGGGACCTCCTACGAGCAGTACTTC
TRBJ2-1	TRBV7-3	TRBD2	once	CASSLNDGTSEWNEQFF	TGTGCCAGCAGCTTAAATGACGGGACTAGTGAGTGGAATGAGCAGTTCTTC
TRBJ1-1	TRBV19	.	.	CASSETGTGNTEAFF	TGTGCCAGTAGTGAAACAGGGACGGGCAACACTGAAGCTTTCTTT
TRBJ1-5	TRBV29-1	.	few	CSVAPHVDNQPQHF	TGCAGCGTTGCACCCCATGTCGACAATCAGCCCCAGCATTTT
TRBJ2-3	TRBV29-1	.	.	CSVEPAGSTDTQYF	TGCAGCGTTGAGCCCGCTGGAAGCACAGATACGCAGTATTTT
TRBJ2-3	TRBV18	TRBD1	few	CASSPTGGFTDTQYF	TGTGCCAGCTCACCCACAGGGGGATTCACAGATACGCAGTATTTT
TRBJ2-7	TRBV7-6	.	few	CASSLTDTYEQYF	TGTGCCAGCAGCTTAACAGATACCTACGAGCAGTACTTC
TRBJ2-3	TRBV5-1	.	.	CASFLWRSTDTQYF	TGCGCCAGCTTTCTCTGGCGGAGCACAGATACGCAGTATTTT
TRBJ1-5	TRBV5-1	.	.	CASSRQASSNQPQHF	TGCGCCAGCAGCCGACAGGCCAGCAGCAATCAGCCCCAGCATTTT
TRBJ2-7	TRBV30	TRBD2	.	CAWSATSSGEQYF	TGTGCCTGGAGTGCGACTAGCTCGGGTGAGCAGTACTTC
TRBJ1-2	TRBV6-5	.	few	CASSYGGTSYGYTF	TGTGCCAGCAGTTACGGGGGGACCTCCTATGGCTACACCTTC
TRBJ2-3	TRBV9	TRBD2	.	CASSVSGVSTDTQYF	TGTGCCAGCAGCGTCAGCGGGGTGAGCACAGATACGCAGTATTTT
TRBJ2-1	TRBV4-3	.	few	CASSQTGTANYNEQFF	TGCGCCAGCAGCCAAACCGGGACGGCCAACTACAATGAGCAGTTCTTC
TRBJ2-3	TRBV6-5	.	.	CASSVGGDTQYF	TGTGCCAGCAGTGTGGGCGGAGATACGCAGTATTTT
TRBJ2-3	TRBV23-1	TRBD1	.	CASSQLDRGYFDTQYF	TGCGCCAGCAGTCAATTAGACAGGGGATATTTTGATACGCAGTATTTT
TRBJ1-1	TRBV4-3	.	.	CASSQDRWTEAFF	TGCGCCAGCAGCCAAGACCGATGGACTGAAGCTTTCTTT
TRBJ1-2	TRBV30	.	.	CAWRSGQIYGYTF	TGTGCCTGGAGATCCGGGCAAATCTATGGCTACACCTTC